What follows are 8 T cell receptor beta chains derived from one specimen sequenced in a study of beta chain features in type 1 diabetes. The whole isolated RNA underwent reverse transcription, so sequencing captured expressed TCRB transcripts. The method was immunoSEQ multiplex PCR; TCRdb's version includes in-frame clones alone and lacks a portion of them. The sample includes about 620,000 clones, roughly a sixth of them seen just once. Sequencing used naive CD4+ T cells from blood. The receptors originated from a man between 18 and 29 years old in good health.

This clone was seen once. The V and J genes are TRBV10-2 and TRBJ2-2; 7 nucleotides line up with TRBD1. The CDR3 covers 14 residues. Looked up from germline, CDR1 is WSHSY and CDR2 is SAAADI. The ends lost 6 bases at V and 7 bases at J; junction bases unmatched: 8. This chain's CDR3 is CASSGTVGGGELFF. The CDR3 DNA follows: TGCGCCAGCAGCGGGACAGTTGGTGGCGGGGAGCTGTTTTTT.

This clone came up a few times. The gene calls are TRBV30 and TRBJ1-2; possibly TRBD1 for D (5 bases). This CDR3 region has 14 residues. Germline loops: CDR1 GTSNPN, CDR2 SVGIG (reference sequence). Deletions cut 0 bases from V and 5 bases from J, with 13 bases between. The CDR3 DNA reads TGTGCCTGGAGTGTACGTGGGGGTCTATATGGCTACACCTTC. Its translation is CAWSVRGGLYGYTF.

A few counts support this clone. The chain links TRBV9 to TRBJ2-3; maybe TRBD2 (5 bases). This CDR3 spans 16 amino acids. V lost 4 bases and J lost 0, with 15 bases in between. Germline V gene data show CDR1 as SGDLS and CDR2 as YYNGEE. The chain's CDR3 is CASSWRSKASTDTQYF. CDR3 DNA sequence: TGTGCCAGCAGCTGGAGGAGTAAGGCGAGCACAGATACGCAGTATTTT.

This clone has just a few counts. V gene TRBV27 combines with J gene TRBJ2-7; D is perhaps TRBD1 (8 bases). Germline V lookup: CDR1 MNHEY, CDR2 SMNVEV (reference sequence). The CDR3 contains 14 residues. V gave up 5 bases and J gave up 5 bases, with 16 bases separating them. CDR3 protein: CASSRDRGGNEQYF. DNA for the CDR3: TGTGCCAGCAGTCGCGACAGGGGAGGGAACGAGCAGTACTTC.

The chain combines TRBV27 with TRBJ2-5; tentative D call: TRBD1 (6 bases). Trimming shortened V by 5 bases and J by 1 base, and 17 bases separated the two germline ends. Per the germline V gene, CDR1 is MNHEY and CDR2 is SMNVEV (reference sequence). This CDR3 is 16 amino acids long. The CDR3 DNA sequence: TGTGCCAGCAGTCCACAGGGAAGGTGGCTCCAAGAGACCCAGTACTTC. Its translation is CASSPQGRWLQETQYF.

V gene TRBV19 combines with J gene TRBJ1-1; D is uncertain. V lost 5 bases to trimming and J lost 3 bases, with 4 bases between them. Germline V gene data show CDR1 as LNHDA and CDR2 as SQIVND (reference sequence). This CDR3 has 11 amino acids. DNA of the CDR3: TGTGCCAGTAGTTTCTACACTGAAGCTTTCTTT. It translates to CASSFYTEAFF.

CDR3 sequence reads: CASSTGTSGGAFETQYF. CDR3 sequence (DNA): TGTGCCAGCAGCACCGGGACTAGCGGGGGGGCCTTCGAGACCCAGTACTTC. The chain carries TRBV7-2 and TRBJ2-5, with 16 nucleotides matching TRBD2. J was trimmed by 5 bases and V by 5 bases; bases with no gene match: 8. Germline V gene lookup returns CDR1 SGHTA and CDR2 FQGNSA. The CDR3 is 17 residues long.

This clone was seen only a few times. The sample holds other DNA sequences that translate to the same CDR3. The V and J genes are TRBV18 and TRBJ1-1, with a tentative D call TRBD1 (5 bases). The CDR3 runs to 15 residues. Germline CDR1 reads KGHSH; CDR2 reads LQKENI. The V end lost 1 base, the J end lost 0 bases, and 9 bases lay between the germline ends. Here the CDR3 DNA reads TGTGCCAGCTCACCACAGGGGACCATGAACACTGAAGCTTTCTTT. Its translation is CASSPQGTMNTEAFF.